This T cell receptor (beta chain) is drawn from a study of blood T cells in healthy people across ages. Study outcomes and limitations: Among T cells, TCR beta diversity per million cells dropped roughly linearly as age rose.

Turning to this clonotype: What it binds is unknown.

CDR1 is KGHSH, CDR2 LQKENI, per germline. The CDR3 runs 15 residues. The use of a sample-barcoded 5' primer and a J-beta primer mix characterized a second PCR of about 7 to 12 cycles. TCRdb ran MiXCR on the 5' RACE reads and lists one entry per CDR3 protein. The sample lists some 1,500,000 distinct CDR3 sequences, approximately 43% occurring once. The chain recombines TRBV18 with TRBJ2-4, with D unclear. The J call is in doubt because the DNA end fits TRBJ2-7 better. The TCR sequence derives from a woman aged 18-29 years in good health. Sequenced input: blood. The CDR3 protein is CASSPPALPSHEQYF. The DNA for the CDR3 is TGTGCCAGCTCACCACCCGCCCTTCCCTCTCACGAGCAGTACTTC.